One T cell receptor (beta chain) is described in this entry. The data were obtained in a study of control samples from healthy donors and cancer patients. CDR1 is SGDLS and CDR2 is YYNGEE in the germline V gene. V was clipped by 0 bases and J by 5 bases, with 14 bases between them. This CDR3 is built from 15 residues. Clones were read by immunoSEQ multiplex PCR, and TCRdb kept only the in-frame ones, dropping some. The sample lists over 75,000 clones, just under 85% occurring once. Sequencing was done on a sample of blood. This clonotype originated in a man aged 25 to 45 in good health. The chain is built from TRBV9 and TRBJ1-1, with D hard to call. This CDR3 is CASSVGNTGRTEAFF. The CDR3 DNA is TGTGCCAGCAGCGTAGGTAATACGGGTAGGACTGAAGCTTTCTTT.